This is a list of T cell receptor beta chains from one sample in a study of blood T cell repertoires in COVID-19. TCRdb's copy holds only in-frame clones and misses some; the assay was immunoSEQ multiplex PCR. The sample consists of about 330,000 clones, roughly 86% of them appearing once. The source material was peripheral blood. The source is a woman aged 50 to 60 with acute or convalescent COVID-19. Both conserved end residues are part of each CDR3. Fields, in order: J gene, D gene, CDR3 length, clone size, V gene, CDR3 protein, CDR3 DNA. A D gene is named only where the DNA matches it firmly. Clone size is given for some rows only: seen once, a few or many times, or a class if the clone is expanded.

J gene: TRBJ2-7
D gene: -
CDR3 length: 16
clone size: -
V gene: TRBV3-1/TRBV3-2
CDR3 protein: CASSQAKDTPFYEQYF
CDR3 DNA: TGTGCCAGCAGCCAAGCGAAAGACACACCATTCTACGAGCAGTACTTC

J gene: TRBJ2-3
D gene: -
CDR3 length: 14
clone size: -
V gene: TRBV16
CDR3 protein: CASSHITGTSTQYF
CDR3 DNA: TGTGCCAGCAGCCACATCACCGGGACAAGTACGCAGTATTTT

J gene: TRBJ1-5
D gene: -
CDR3 length: 14
clone size: -
V gene: TRBV29-1
CDR3 protein: CSVREGNSNQPQHF
CDR3 DNA: TGCAGCGTTAGGGAGGGAAATAGCAATCAGCCCCAGCATTTT

J gene: TRBJ1-5
D gene: -
CDR3 length: 15
clone size: -
V gene: TRBV2
CDR3 protein: CASSQQGLSNQPQHF
CDR3 DNA: TGTGCCAGCAGTCAACAGGGATTGAGCAATCAGCCCCAGCATTTT

J gene: TRBJ2-5
D gene: TRBD1
CDR3 length: 15
clone size: -
V gene: TRBV9
CDR3 protein: CASSVEGDRPETQYF
CDR3 DNA: TGTGCCAGCAGCGTGGAAGGGGACAGACCGGAGACCCAGTACTTC

J gene: TRBJ2-7
D gene: -
CDR3 length: 13
clone size: -
V gene: TRBV6-5
CDR3 protein: CATRGWASGEQYF
CDR3 DNA: TGTGCCACCCGCGGTTGGGCTTCAGGGGAGCAGTACTTC

J gene: TRBJ2-7
D gene: -
CDR3 length: 16
clone size: -
V gene: TRBV19
CDR3 protein: CASSTRTSRGPYEQYF
CDR3 DNA: TGTGCCAGTAGTACCCGCACCTCGCGGGGGCCCTACGAGCAGTACTTC

J gene: TRBJ1-3
D gene: -
CDR3 length: 16
clone size: -
V gene: TRBV6-5
CDR3 protein: CASSYSTAFAGNTIYF
CDR3 DNA: TGTGCCAGCAGTTACTCGACAGCGTTTGCTGGAAACACCATATATTTT

J gene: TRBJ2-2
D gene: -
CDR3 length: 17
clone size: -
V gene: TRBV9
CDR3 protein: CASSVANGRGNTGELFF
CDR3 DNA: TGTGCCAGCAGCGTAGCTAATGGGCGGGGAAACACCGGGGAGCTGTTTTTT

J gene: TRBJ2-7
D gene: TRBD2
CDR3 length: 14
clone size: once
V gene: TRBV6-5
CDR3 protein: CASTSGTIDYEQYF
CDR3 DNA: TGTGCCAGCACCTCAGGGACTATTGACTACGAGCAGTACTTC

J gene: TRBJ1-5
D gene: TRBD1
CDR3 length: 16
clone size: -
V gene: TRBV18
CDR3 protein: CASSPSPGQQYQPQHF
CDR3 DNA: TGTGCCAGCTCACCTTCACCGGGACAGCAATATCAGCCCCAGCATTTT

J gene: TRBJ2-5
D gene: -
CDR3 length: 14
clone size: -
V gene: TRBV27
CDR3 protein: CASSLSRGQETQYF
CDR3 DNA: TGTGCCAGCAGTTTATCGAGGGGGCAAGAGACCCAGTACTTC

J gene: TRBJ2-7
D gene: TRBD2
CDR3 length: 15
clone size: -
V gene: TRBV5-5
CDR3 protein: CASSQSGLASYEQYF
CDR3 DNA: TGTGCCAGCAGTCAATCGGGACTAGCGTCCTACGAGCAGTACTTC

J gene: TRBJ1-2
D gene: TRBD1
CDR3 length: 15
clone size: -
V gene: TRBV19
CDR3 protein: CASNSPGQGAYGYTF
CDR3 DNA: TGTGCCAGTAACTCCCCGGGACAGGGAGCCTATGGCTACACCTTC

J gene: TRBJ2-3
D gene: -
CDR3 length: 12
clone size: once
V gene: TRBV11-2
CDR3 protein: CASSLNRDAQYF
CDR3 DNA: TGTGCCAGCAGCTTGAACCGGGATGCGCAGTATTTT

J gene: TRBJ1-5
D gene: TRBD1
CDR3 length: 14
clone size: -
V gene: TRBV27
CDR3 protein: CASSLTGANQPQHF
CDR3 DNA: TGTGCCAGCAGTCTAACAGGGGCCAATCAGCCCCAGCATTTT